This T cell receptor (beta chain) is drawn from a study of early T cells in non-severe SARS-CoV-2 infection. MiXCR, applied by TCRdb to the 5' RACE reads, yields one record per CDR3 protein. The sample yields about 56,000 distinct CDR3 sequences, over 9.5% seen once. This CDR3 comprises 15 residues. With 0 bases clipped from V and 2 bases from J, the junction kept 3 bases outside the gene matches. Germline CDR1 is SGHNT and CDR2 is YYREEE (reference sequence). This chain joins TRBV5-4 and TRBJ2-5; TRBD2 matches at 8 bases. This TCR derives from an adult who was a healthcare worker with PCR-confirmed SARS-CoV-2 infection or an uninfected control (not recorded which). The sample taken for sequencing was whole blood. DNA for the CDR3: TGTGCCAGCAGCTTGGATTCTAGCGGGCAAGAGACCCAGTACTTC. Translating gives CASSLDSSGQETQYF.